This is a list of T cell receptor beta chains from one sample in a study of blood T cell repertoires in COVID-19. Data came from immunoSEQ multiplex PCR; TCRdb stores just in-frame clones and leaves some out. The data contain about 250,000 clones, approximately 90% of them seen just once; the ten biggest clones take up around 3%. Sequencing used peripheral blood. Receptors were obtained from a man between 18 and 35 years old with active or convalescent COVID-19. Both conserved end residues are part of each CDR3. The D gene is left open where the match is weak. The size of a clone is reported for some rows only, either as once, few or many, or as a class for expanded clones.

d_call,clone_size,v_call,j_call,cdr3_aa,cdr3_nt
TRBD2,NA,TRBV7-3,TRBJ2-1,CASSQGLAGVSEQFF,TGTGCCAGCAGCCAGGGACTAGCGGGAGTTAGTGAGCAGTTCTTC
TRBD2,NA,TRBV19,TRBJ2-1,CASSWGLAISYNEQFF,TGTGCCAGTAGTTGGGGACTAGCGATATCTTACAATGAGCAGTTCTTC
NA,NA,TRBV9,TRBJ2-5,CASSNTGTWETQYF,TGTGCCAGCAGCAACACAGGGACGTGGGAGACCCAGTACTTC
NA,few,TRBV14,TRBJ1-1,CASSQGAGLQNTEAFF,TGTGCCAGCAGCCAAGGGGCAGGGCTGCAGAACACTGAAGCTTTCTTT
TRBD2,NA,TRBV9,TRBJ2-1,CASSVGGGGSYNEQFF,TGTGCCAGCAGCGTAGGTGGCGGGGGGTCCTACAATGAGCAGTTCTTC
NA,NA,TRBV28,TRBJ1-5,CASVQGLLNQPQHF,TGTGCCAGCGTACAGGGCCTCCTCAATCAGCCCCAGCATTTT
NA,few,TRBV3-1/TRBV3-2,TRBJ1-2,CASSPAWGDYGYTF,TGTGCCAGCAGCCCAGCCTGGGGGGACTATGGCTACACCTTC
NA,NA,TRBV5-1,TRBJ1-2,CASSLDPGVGYTF,TGCGCCAGCAGCTTGGATCCAGGGGTCGGCTACACCTTC
TRBD1,once,TRBV10-3,TRBJ2-1,CAISESQGAYNEQFF,TGTGCCATCAGTGAGTCCCAGGGGGCTTACAATGAGCAGTTCTTC
NA,NA,TRBV5-1,TRBJ1-1,CASSPGTPNTEAFF,TGCGCCAGCAGCCCCGGGACACCGAACACTGAAGCTTTCTTT
NA,NA,TRBV28,TRBJ1-1,CASSLVVTPEAFF,TGTGCCAGCAGTTTAGTAGTTACCCCTGAAGCTTTCTTT
TRBD1,NA,TRBV28,TRBJ1-4,CASSFVAGGKNEKLFF,TGTGCCAGCAGTTTCGTGGCAGGGGGGAAGAACGAAAAACTGTTTTTT
TRBD1,NA,TRBV19,TRBJ1-5,CASSYRGQGFSQQPQHF,TGTGCCAGTAGCTATAGGGGACAGGGTTTTTCACAACAGCCCCAGCATTTT
NA,NA,TRBV29-1,TRBJ2-7,CSVEEKADEQYF,TGCAGCGTTGAAGAAAAGGCGGACGAGCAGTACTTC
TRBD1,once,TRBV4-2,TRBJ1-1,CASSGKGANTEAFF,TGTGCCAGCAGCGGGAAGGGGGCAAACACTGAAGCTTTCTTT
NA,once,TRBV7-9,TRBJ2-2,CASSLAQGGVGELFF,TGTGCCAGCAGCTTAGCCCAGGGAGGCGTCGGGGAGCTGTTTTTT
TRBD1,once,TRBV27,TRBJ2-7,CASSLSPLGQGVPYEQYF,TGTGCCAGCAGTTTATCTCCACTGGGACAGGGAGTTCCCTACGAGCAGTACTTC
TRBD1,NA,TRBV5-1,TRBJ2-3,CASYTGTGGTDTQYF,TGCGCCAGCTATACCGGGACAGGGGGCACAGATACGCAGTATTTT
NA,NA,TRBV6-5,TRBJ2-2,CASSRSSTGELFF,TGTGCCAGCAGTCGGTCCTCCACCGGGGAGCTGTTTTTT
NA,NA,TRBV4-3,TRBJ1-2,CASSQATGLDYGYTF,TGCGCCAGCAGCCAAGCTACAGGGTTGGACTATGGCTACACCTTC
TRBD2,NA,TRBV6-5,TRBJ2-7,CASRELAGIYEQYF,TGTGCCAGCAGGGAGCTAGCGGGAATCTACGAGCAGTACTTC
NA,NA,TRBV28,TRBJ1-2,CASSPQGTVNYGYTF,TGTGCCAGCAGTCCCCAGGGGACCGTTAACTATGGCTACACCTTC
TRBD2,NA,TRBV6-6,TRBJ2-3,CASISGSRGITDTQYF,TGTGCCAGCATTTCGGGATCGCGGGGGATTACAGATACGCAGTATTTT
NA,NA,TRBV15,TRBJ2-5,CATRDAGETQYF,TGTGCCACCAGAGATGCAGGGGAGACCCAGTACTTC
TRBD2,once,TRBV6-6,TRBJ2-1,CASRHGGRLRYNEQFF,TGTGCCAGCAGACACGGCGGGAGGTTACGCTACAATGAGCAGTTCTTC
NA,NA,TRBV2,TRBJ2-2,CASSENRGGTGELFF,TGTGCCAGCAGTGAAAATAGAGGGGGCACCGGGGAGCTGTTTTTT
NA,NA,TRBV13,TRBJ1-4,CASSLGQGGPNEKLFF,TGTGCCAGCAGCTTAGGGCAGGGTGGGCCTAATGAAAAACTGTTTTTT
NA,NA,TRBV12-3/TRBV12-4,TRBJ2-1,CASSFPPGNEQFF,TGTGCCAGCAGTTTCCCCCCGGGTAATGAGCAGTTCTTC
TRBD1,NA,TRBV6-6,TRBJ2-7,CASIRDSRRDEQYF,TGTGCCAGCATCCGGGACAGTAGGCGGGACGAGCAGTACTTC
TRBD1,NA,TRBV5-1,TRBJ1-6,CASSQTTGRSINSPLHF,TGCGCCAGCAGCCAAACGACAGGGCGCTCCATTAATTCACCCCTCCACTTT
TRBD1,NA,TRBV20-1,TRBJ2-5,CSANEGQAHF,TGCAGTGCTAACGAGGGACAGGCCCACTTC
NA,NA,TRBV10-3,TRBJ1-2,CAISPTDRSYGYTF,TGTGCCATCAGTCCAACGGACAGATCCTATGGCTACACCTTC
NA,NA,TRBV28,TRBJ1-4,CASKQSSEKLFF,TGTGCCAGCAAACAGTCGAGTGAAAAACTGTTTTTT
TRBD2,NA,TRBV6-5,TRBJ2-1,CASSSGTSGGNEQFF,TGTGCCAGCAGTTCCGGGACTAGCGGGGGCAATGAGCAGTTCTTC
NA,NA,TRBV24-1,TRBJ2-2,CATKHGGNTGELFF,TGTGCCACCAAACATGGGGGCAACACCGGGGAGCTGTTTTTT
TRBD1,once,TRBV4-3,TRBJ2-2,CASSQETTGAANTGELFF,TGCGCCAGCAGCCAAGAAACAACAGGGGCGGCGAACACCGGGGAGCTGTTTTTT
TRBD1,few,TRBV6-5,TRBJ1-4,CASSYEGAYREKLFF,TGTGCCAGCAGTTACGAGGGGGCGTATAGGGAAAAACTGTTTTTT
NA,few,TRBV2,TRBJ2-2,CASSKDRAGELFF,TGTGCCAGCAGTAAAGACCGGGCCGGGGAGCTGTTTTTT
TRBD1,NA,TRBV19,TRBJ1-4,CASRDRASEKLFF,TGTGCCAGTAGGGACAGGGCGAGTGAAAAACTGTTTTTT
NA,NA,TRBV25-1,TRBJ2-7,CASSEPGLVIEQYF,TGTGCCAGCAGTGAACCCGGCCTAGTTATCGAGCAGTACTTC
NA,NA,TRBV7-8,TRBJ1-6,CASSPRGVMDSPLHF,TGTGCCAGCAGCCCGCGGGGAGTAATGGATTCACCCCTCCACTTT
NA,few,TRBV20-1,TRBJ2-7,CSASRGAEQYF,TGCAGTGCTAGCAGGGGGGCCGAGCAGTACTTC
TRBD1,NA,TRBV18,TRBJ2-7,CASSSRDRVSNEQYF,TGTGCCAGCTCATCTAGGGACAGGGTTTCCAACGAGCAGTACTTC
NA,NA,TRBV10-3,TRBJ1-1,CAIRGDTGLGTEAFF,TGTGCCATCAGGGGAGATACAGGGCTCGGCACTGAAGCTTTCTTT
TRBD2,once,TRBV19,TRBJ2-5,CASSMIAGGFQETQYF,TGTGCCAGTAGTATGATTGCGGGAGGATTCCAAGAGACCCAGTACTTC
NA,NA,TRBV28,TRBJ1-2,CASSFRNTHYGYTF,TGTGCCAGCAGTTTTAGAAATACTCACTATGGCTACACCTTC
NA,NA,TRBV25-1,TRBJ2-3,CASTHPAESDTQYF,TGTGCCAGCACTCATCCGGCGGAGTCCGATACGCAGTATTTT
NA,NA,TRBV29-1,TRBJ1-1,CSVEGSGNTEAFF,TGCAGCGTTGAGGGCAGTGGGAACACTGAAGCTTTCTTT
NA,few,TRBV11-2,TRBJ2-5,CASSLGLQETQYF,TGTGCCAGCAGCTTAGGTCTACAAGAGACCCAGTACTTC
TRBD1,NA,TRBV5-1,TRBJ1-4,CASSLVTRALGTATNEKLFF,TGCGCCAGCAGCTTAGTGACCCGGGCCTTAGGGACAGCAACTAATGAAAAACTGTTTTTT
TRBD1,NA,TRBV15,TRBJ1-1,CATSRDGTGSWYTEAFF,TGTGCCACCAGCAGAGATGGGACAGGGAGCTGGTACACTGAAGCTTTCTTT
NA,NA,TRBV30,TRBJ2-7,CASGGGTYEQYF,TGTGCCTCCGGCGGAGGGACCTACGAGCAGTACTTC
TRBD1,NA,TRBV6-5,TRBJ2-7,CASSRRQGSEQYF,TGTGCCAGCAGTAGACGACAGGGTTCCGAGCAGTACTTC
TRBD1,NA,TRBV3-1/TRBV3-2,TRBJ2-7,CASSGDSYEQYF,TGTGCCAGCAGCGGGGACAGCTACGAGCAGTACTTC
TRBD2,NA,TRBV24-1,TRBJ2-2,CATSEPTSGLNTGELFF,TGTGCCACCAGTGAACCCACTAGCGGGCTGAACACCGGGGAGCTGTTTTTT
TRBD2,NA,TRBV7-9,TRBJ2-7,CASSAGGYEQYF,TGTGCCAGCAGCGCCGGGGGGTACGAGCAGTACTTC
NA,NA,TRBV30,TRBJ1-2,CALRTVPFYGYTF,TGTGCCTTGAGGACAGTCCCTTTCTATGGCTACACCTTC
TRBD1,NA,TRBV29-1,TRBJ1-4,CSVATGQGREKLFF,TGCAGCGTAGCAACCGGACAGGGCCGGGAAAAACTGTTTTTT
NA,NA,TRBV15,TRBJ1-4,CATSRDFRTNEKLFF,TGTGCCACCAGCAGAGATTTCAGGACTAATGAAAAACTGTTTTTT